This TCR beta chain was observed in a study of blood T cells in healthy people across ages. Notes on the study in general: PBMCs were not sorted, which prevented a conclusive comparison of naive versus antigen-experienced cells. Relative to aged donors, long-lived donors carried more naive CD4+ cells and displayed higher diversity.

The second PCR ran roughly 6 to 11 cycles with a sample-barcoded 5' primer and J-beta primers. Every single cDNA molecule received a tag from a template-switch adaptor with 12 random nucleotides. Each CDR3 protein gets one entry after TCRdb re-called the 5' RACE reads with MiXCR. The table includes 700,000 or so distinct CDR3 sequences, about 43% detected once. This clonotype was seen a few times. Its antigen is as yet unknown. Each sample provided at least 6 micrograms of extracted total RNA. The sample consisted of blood. The clonotype originates from a man aged 80 or over in good health.

In DNA form, the CDR3 reads TGCAGCGTTGGGGTAGGGAGGGGAGGGCAGTTCTTC. Protein sequence: CSVGVGRGGQFF. The chain employs TRBV29-1 and TRBJ2-1, with 7 nucleotides matching TRBD2. The CDR3 is made up of 12 amino acids. The germline CDR1 and CDR2 sequences are SQVTM and ANQGSEA. V was pared by 4 bases and J by 12 bases, with 9 bases of the junction left unmatched.